The 31 T cell receptor beta chains in this list originate from one sample, sequenced in a study of response to subunit inactivated influenza vaccine. MiXCR was run by TCRdb on the RT-PCR reads, yielding one entry per CDR3 protein. The sample lists about half a million distinct CDR3 sequences; 10% to 11% were seen once. This sample comprised PBMCs from blood, obtained about 40 days after vaccination. The receptors originated from a man aged 45-65 years who received an inactivated influenza vaccine.

The CDR3 nucleotides are TGCAGTGCTAGAGAGGGGAGCGGGAGGGTCTACGAGCAGTACTTC. Its protein is CSAREGSGRVYEQYF. The V call is TRBV20-1, the J call TRBJ2-7, with 10 bases lining up with TRBD2. The V gene's germline CDR1 is DFQATT and CDR2 SNEGSKA (reference sequence). This CDR3 is 15 amino acids long. V lost 0 bases, J lost 3 bases, and 5 bases stayed unmatched.

In its sample, this clonotype was seen many times. The V gene is TRBV6-1, the J gene TRBJ2-7; D is unclear. Germline values: CDR1 MNHNS, CDR2 SASEGT. The V end was cut by 4 bases, the J end by 3 bases, with 10 bases between. This CDR3 comprises 13 residues. Here the CDR3 DNA reads TGTGCCAGCAGTGTGATGCAGAACTACGAGCAGTACTTC. Translation: CASSVMQNYEQYF.

This clonotype was seen a handful of times. The chain links TRBV11-2 to TRBJ2-3, with 12 bases lining up with TRBD2. V shed 4 bases and J 0 bases; nucleotides not matched to a gene: 8. The germline V gene has CDR1 SGHAT and CDR2 FQNNGV. The CDR3 consists of 18 residues. As DNA, the CDR3 is TGTGCCAGCAGCTCGACTAGCGGGGGCCCTACTAGCACAGATACGCAGTATTTT. This sequence encodes CASSSTSGGPTSTDTQYF.

This clonotype occurred a few times. The rearrangement joins TRBV20-1 to TRBJ2-5; no definite D call. V dropped 1 base and J dropped 4 bases, with 10 bases sitting between them. Germline CDR1 is DFQATT and CDR2 is SNEGSKA (reference sequence). The CDR3 is 13 amino acids. The CDR3 coding sequence is TGCAGTGCTAGAGCCCCTACCGTAGAGACCCAGTACTTC. This gives the protein CSARAPTVETQYF.

The chain uses TRBV6-2 or TRBV6-3 and TRBJ2-5; possible D gene TRBD1, 5 bases. This CDR3 is 14 amino acids long. The germline V gene has CDR1 MNHEY and CDR2 SVGEGT. Trimming pared 4 bases from V and 7 bases from J, leaving 16 bases between. In DNA form, the CDR3 reads TGTGCCAGCAGTTCCCAGGGATCCACGAGGACCCAGTACTTC. Translating gives CASSSQGSTRTQYF.

This clonotype occurred a few times. The gene calls are TRBV18 and TRBJ1-6; no clear D. Deletions cut 3 bases from V and 9 bases from J, with 15 bases between. The CDR3 is made up of 15 amino acids. Germline V CDR1 and CDR2: KGHSH, LQKENI. CDR3 DNA: TGTGCCAGCTCACCTGGGGTCCCAGGAAGTTCACCCCTCCACTTT. Its translation: CASSPGVPGSSPLHF.

This clonotype appeared a few times. The CDR3 DNA follows: TGTGCCAGCAGCCAAGATTGGCGAGGCTATGGCAATGAGCAGTTCTTC. Amino acids: CASSQDWRGYGNEQFF. V is TRBV4-2 and J is TRBJ2-1; no clear D. This CDR3 is 16 amino acids long. Trimming cost V 0 bases and J 6 bases, with 15 bases left between them. The V gene's germline CDR1 is LGHNA and CDR2 YNFKEQ.

This clonotype was counted between two and nine times. This chain joins TRBV28 and TRBJ2-3, with D possibly called TRBD1 or TRBD2 (7 bases each). Deletions cut 1 base from V and 3 bases from J, with 20 bases between. Germline lookup yields CDR1 MDHEN and CDR2 SYDVKM. This CDR3 is built from 18 residues. CDR3 DNA: TGTGCCAGCAGTTTATTGATCCCCGACAGGGAGGGGACAGATACGCAGTATTTT. Translating gives CASSLLIPDREGTDTQYF.

This clonotype was observed at least ten times. The genes are TRBV20-1 and TRBJ2-7; possibly TRBD2 for D (5 bases). The CDR3 runs 13 residues. The V end lost 1 base, the J end lost 3 bases, and 10 bases lay between the germline ends. CDR1 is DFQATT, CDR2 SNEGSKA, per germline (reference sequence). The CDR3 DNA is TGCAGTGCTAGAGTAGGGAGCCTCTACGAGCAGTACTTC. Translating it yields CSARVGSLYEQYF.

In its sample, this clonotype was seen a few times. The J gene is TRBJ2-3, the V gene TRBV7-9; TRBD1 aligns across 11 bases. There are 17 residues in the CDR3. Germline-derived CDR1 and CDR2 are SEHNR and FQNEAQ (reference sequence). Trimming at V came to 2 bases and at J to 2 bases, leaving 6 bases not matched to a gene. The CDR3 DNA sequence: TGTGCCAGCAGCTTACTCCGGGACAGGGGGTTCACAGATACGCAGTATTTT. Amino acid sequence: CASSLLRDRGFTDTQYF. Filled out from reference TRBV7-9 and TRBJ2-3, the complete variable domain reads DTGVSQNPRHKITKRGQNVTFRCDPISEHNRLYWYRQTLGQGPEFLTYFQNEAQLEKSRLLSDRFSAERPKGSFSTLEIQRTEQGDSAMYLCASSLLRDRGFTDTQYFGPGTRLTVL.

The chain couples TRBV4-2 to TRBJ2-7; D gene ambiguous. V lost 0 bases to trimming and J lost 7 bases, with 10 bases between them. The germline CDR1 and CDR2 sequences are LGHNA and YNFKEQ. CDR3 length: 13 amino acids. Written as DNA, the CDR3 is TGTGCCAGCAGCCAAGATGGCGAAGGAGAGCAGTACTTC. Encoded protein: CASSQDGEGEQYF.

The chain uses TRBV5-1 and TRBJ2-5; 8 bases agree with TRBD1. Trimming at V came to 2 bases and at J to 1 base, leaving 10 bases not matched to a gene. Per germline, CDR1 SGHRS and CDR2 YFSETQ. This CDR3 is 17 amino acids long. In nucleotides, the CDR3 is TGCGCCAGCAGCTTTGCGGCCGGGACAGGACTCCAAGAGACCCAGTACTTC. Protein sequence: CASSFAAGTGLQETQYF.

Many counts were recorded for this clonotype. V and J are TRBV5-1 and TRBJ2-1; no clear D gene. V lost 0 bases to trimming and J lost 4 bases, with 11 bases between them. The CDR3 totals 15 residues. CDR1 and CDR2 (germline): SGHRS, YFSETQ. The CDR3 DNA reads TGCGCCAGCAGCTTGGCCCTGGTAGTTTACAATGAGCAGTTCTTC. The encoded protein is CASSLALVVYNEQFF. Complete variable domain (other parts from reference TRBV5-1 and TRBJ2-1): KAGVTQTPRYLIKTRGQQVTLSCSPISGHRSVSWYQQTPGQGLQFLFEYFSETQRNKGNFPGRFSGRQFSNSRSEMNVSTLELGDSALYLCASSLALVVYNEQFFGPGTRLTVL.

V usage is TRBV5-1 and J usage is TRBJ1-4; a weak D match, TRBD1 (6 bases). Germline values: CDR1 SGHRS, CDR2 YFSETQ. V was pared by 4 bases and J by 0 bases, with 13 bases between. There are 16 residues in the CDR3. CDR3 nucleotide sequence: TGCGCCAGCAGCCGGGTAGGGGGATCAACTAATGAAAAACTGTTTTTT. This translates into CASSRVGGSTNEKLFF.

This clonotype was seen more than once but under ten times. The chain recombines TRBV5-5 with TRBJ2-1, with 13 bases identical to TRBD2. Germline-derived CDR1 and CDR2 are SGHKS and YYEKEE (reference sequence). V shed 4 bases and J 5 bases; nucleotides not matched to a gene: 12. The CDR3 covers 18 residues. The chain's CDR3 is CASSKKTSGLAGDNEQFF. In DNA form, the CDR3 reads TGTGCCAGCAGCAAAAAAACATCTGGACTAGCGGGGGACAATGAGCAGTTCTTC.

The table lists this clonotype with a few counts. This chain links TRBV5-6 with TRBJ2-5; D is perhaps TRBD2 (5 bases). The V end was cut by 3 bases, the J end by 1 base, with 10 bases between. The CDR3 is made up of 14 amino acids. Germline CDR1 and CDR2: SGHDT and YYEEEE. CDR3 protein: CASSSNGVQETQYF. The CDR3 coding sequence is TGTGCCAGCAGCTCTAACGGGGTCCAAGAGACCCAGTACTTC.

This clonotype has a count of ten or more. CDR3 in amino acids: CASSLDPSVGRPQHF. Here the CDR3 DNA reads TGCGCCAGCAGCTTGGATCCAAGTGTGGGACGGCCCCAGCATTTT. The chain joins TRBV5-1 to TRBJ1-5; weak D call: TRBD1 (5 bases). V shed 0 bases and J shed 9 bases, with 16 bases lying between them. Germline CDR1 reads SGHRS; CDR2 reads YFSETQ. This CDR3 region has 15 residues.

The chain links TRBV7-9 to TRBJ1-6; weak D call: TRBD1 (5 bases). Looked up from germline, CDR1 is SEHNR and CDR2 is FQNEAQ (reference sequence). Trimming took off 1 base at V and 9 bases at J, with 10 bases between the two ends. The CDR3 runs to 14 residues. In DNA form, the CDR3 reads TGTGCCAGCAGCTTAGAGGGGAAATTTTCACCCCTCCACTTT. This gives the protein CASSLEGKFSPLHF.

This clonotype was seen more than once but under ten times. The chain uses TRBV10-3 and TRBJ2-1; the match to TRBD2 covers 11 bases. The V and J ends lost 1 base and 3 bases, in that order; junction bases with no gene match: 5. Germline values: CDR1 ENHRY, CDR2 SYGVKD. This CDR3 region has 17 residues. CDR3 protein: CAISEFDLAGGYNEQFF. CDR3 coding DNA: TGTGCCATCAGTGAGTTCGATCTAGCGGGAGGCTACAATGAGCAGTTCTTC.

The genes are TRBV5-5 and TRBJ2-1, with TRBD2 matching 11 bases. CDR1 and CDR2 from the germline V gene are SGHKS and YYEKEE (reference sequence). The J segment lost 2 bases and the V segment lost 0 bases, leaving 1 base of the junction unmatched. This CDR3 is 16 amino acids long. CDR3 coding DNA: TGTGCCAGCAGCTTGGTAGCGGGGGGGACCTACAATGAGCAGTTCTTC. Translating it yields CASSLVAGGTYNEQFF.

This clonotype was recorded a few times. The chain recombines TRBV12-3 or TRBV12-4 with TRBJ2-7; the D gene is possibly TRBD1 (6 bases). V shed 6 bases and J shed 2 bases, with 11 bases lying between them. The CDR3 runs 13 residues. The CDR3 bases are TGTGCCAGCAGAAATGACAGGACCTACGAGCAGTACTTC. It codes for CASRNDRTYEQYF.

This clonotype was detected only a few times. This chain connects TRBV5-1 to TRBJ2-5, with TRBD2 matching over 7 bases. This CDR3 is built from 16 residues. The germline V gene encodes CDR1 SGHRS and CDR2 YFSETQ. V lost 0 bases and J lost 6; bases outside the gene matches: 11. The CDR3 reads CASSLAAGDGEKTQYF. The CDR3 bases are TGCGCCAGCAGCTTGGCGGCGGGGGACGGAGAGAAGACCCAGTACTTC.

This clonotype was detected ten times or more. The chain couples TRBV7-2 to TRBJ2-7, with D possibly TRBD2 on 6 matching bases. This CDR3 comprises 17 residues. The ends were cut back, 5 bases at V and 3 bases at J, with 23 bases in the middle. Germline V CDR1 and CDR2: SGHTA, FQGNSA. The CDR3 coding sequence is TGTGCCAGCAGCCCTGGTACTGGCTATGGGGGACTCTACGAGCAGTACTTC. This encodes CASSPGTGYGGLYEQYF.

The chain uses TRBV20-1 and TRBJ2-5; D might be TRBD2 (6 bases). Per the germline V gene, CDR1 is DFQATT and CDR2 is SNEGSKA (reference sequence). CDR3 length: 14 residues. CDR3 sequence (DNA): TGCGGTTCCGACGGGGGAGGATCGAGAGAGACCCAGTACTTC. Amino acid sequence: CGSDGGGSRETQYF.

This clonotype was detected only a few times. J is TRBJ2-1 and V is TRBV7-9; 7 bases line up with TRBD1. This CDR3 has 16 residues. Germline V lookup: CDR1 SEHNR, CDR2 FQNEAQ (reference sequence). Losses at the gene ends were 5 bases for V and 5 bases for J; bases not matched to a gene: 12. CDR3 region: CASSPLRQGVDNEQFF. The CDR3 DNA reads as TGTGCCAGCAGCCCCCTCCGTCAGGGGGTTGACAATGAGCAGTTCTTC.

This clonotype was seen many times. The genes are TRBV20-1 and TRBJ1-4; TRBD1 aligns across 10 bases. The ends lost 5 bases at V and 8 bases at J; junction bases unmatched: 11. Germline V gene sequence: CDR1 DFQATT, CDR2 SNEGSKA (reference sequence). This CDR3 has 15 residues. In DNA, the CDR3 is TGCAGTGCTTCTCAGACCGGGACAGGGGCGGAAAAACTGTTTTTT. Translation gives CSASQTGTGAEKLFF.

This clonotype was seen repeatedly, ten times or more. V gene TRBV4-2 combines with J gene TRBJ2-7; the D is unclear. Trimming took off 0 bases at V and 5 bases at J, with 8 bases between the two ends. CDR3 size: 13 residues. Germline-derived CDR1 and CDR2 are LGHNA and YNFKEQ. CDR3: CASSQENTNEQYF. DNA for the CDR3: TGTGCCAGCAGCCAAGAAAATACGAACGAGCAGTACTTC.

V is TRBV5-1 and J is TRBJ2-7; 13 bases match TRBD2. The CDR3 runs to 17 residues. The germline CDR1 and CDR2 sequences are SGHRS and YFSETQ. V was pared by 4 bases and J by 0 bases, with 7 bases of the junction left unmatched. The DNA of the CDR3 is TGCGCCAGCAGCCTGGGACTAGCGGGGCCCCTCTCCTACGAGCAGTACTTC. Translating it yields CASSLGLAGPLSYEQYF. The full variable domain, rest sourced from reference TRBV5-1 and TRBJ2-7, is KAGVTQTPRYLIKTRGQQVTLSCSPISGHRSVSWYQQTPGQGLQFLFEYFSETQRNKGNFPGRFSGRQFSNSRSEMNVSTLELGDSALYLCASSLGLAGPLSYEQYFGPGTRLTVT.

The chain links TRBV29-1 to TRBJ2-1; TRBD2 agrees at 7 bases. V dropped 6 bases and J dropped 0; count of bases not matched to a gene: 2. CDR3 length: 13 amino acids. CDR1 and CDR2 from the germline V gene are SQVTM and ANQGSEA. The CDR3 here is CSVRTSSYNEQFF. The CDR3 nucleotides are TGCAGCGTAAGGACTAGCTCCTACAATGAGCAGTTCTTC.

This clonotype was picked up many times. The chain's CDR3 is CASSPAGGTTYEQYF. The CDR3 DNA reads TGTGCCAGCAGCCCAGCGGGGGGGACGACCTACGAGCAGTACTTC. The chain employs TRBV12-3 or TRBV12-4 and TRBJ2-7, with 10 nucleotides matching TRBD2. The trim removed 6 bases at V and 2 bases at J, leaving 7 bases unmatched. The CDR3 consists of 15 residues.

This chain joins TRBV5-1 and TRBJ2-6; 9 bases fit TRBD1. Germline V gives CDR1 SGHRS, CDR2 YFSETQ. V gave up 1 base and J gave up 4 bases; unmatched junction bases: 3. The CDR3 is 16 amino acids. The CDR3 is CASSLTGGAGANVLTF. The CDR3 nucleotides read TGCGCCAGCAGCTTGACAGGGGGCGCCGGGGCCAACGTCCTGACTTTC.